These T cell receptor beta chains were read from a single sample in a study of OX40 agonist ivuxolimab in advanced cancers. Assay: immunoSEQ multiplex PCR; the TCRdb copy retains only in-frame clones and omits some. The profile shows around 70,000 clones, 85% of them singletons. The sample consisted of CD4+ or CD8+ T cells sorted from blood, taken in a trial of the OX40 agonist ivuxolimab. The receptors shown here come from an adult with an advanced solid tumor such as melanoma, head and neck, liver or kidney cancer. Both conserved end residues are part of each CDR3. A D gene is named only where the DNA matches it firmly. The listing skips clone size in some rows; elsewhere it reads once, few, many or a size class.

>TRBV5-1|TRBD1|-|TRBJ1-1
TGCGCCAGCAGCTTTCTACCAGGGGGTGCCACTGAAGCTTTCTTT
CASSFLPGGATEAFF
>TRBV2|-|-|TRBJ1-2
TGTGCCAGCAGTGGTGGCAACTATGGCTACACCTTC
CASSGGNYGYTF
>TRBV7-9|-|-|TRBJ1-1
TGTGCCAGCAGCTTATCCGGGTTGAACACTGAAGCTTTCTTT
CASSLSGLNTEAFF
>TRBV20-1|-|few|TRBJ2-3
TGCAGTGCTAGATCCGCAGATACGCAGTATTTT
CSARSADTQYF
>TRBV7-6|-|-|TRBJ2-7
TGTGCCAGCAGCTTCCCCAGACAGGCTGGGACTAACGAGCAGTACTTC
CASSFPRQAGTNEQYF
>TRBV19|-|-|TRBJ1-2
TGTGCCAGTAGTATTCAGCCACAGATAACCTTAAACTATGGCTACACCTTC
CASSIQPQITLNYGYTF
>TRBV30|TRBD1|-|TRBJ1-2
TGTGCCTGGAGCGAGGGACAGGGGACTAACTATGGCTACACCTTC
CAWSEGQGTNYGYTF
>TRBV7-8|-|-|TRBJ2-1
TGTGCCAGCAGCCTAGAATCGGACAGAGGGGGCAATGAGCAGTTCTTC
CASSLESDRGGNEQFF
>TRBV5-4|TRBD1|-|TRBJ2-7
TGTGCCAGCAGCAGGGCGTGGGACAGGGTGTCCTACGAGCAGTACTTC
CASSRAWDRVSYEQYF
>TRBV7-3|-|once|TRBJ2-1
TGTGCCAGCAGCTTAGGCAGCCTCAATGAGCAGTTCTTC
CASSLGSLNEQFF
>TRBV19|-|-|TRBJ2-1
TGTGCCAGTAGACATTCGGGTTCAGGGGTTTATGAGCAGTTCTTC
CASRHSGSGVYEQFF
>TRBV4-1|-|-|TRBJ2-7
TGCGCCAGCAGTGGTCCCTACGAGCAGTACTTC
CASSGPYEQYF
>TRBV5-1|TRBD1|-|TRBJ1-1
TGCGCCAGCAGCTTGGGAGGACAGGGAGGCACTGAAGCTTTCTTT
CASSLGGQGGTEAFF
>TRBV11-3|TRBD1|-|TRBJ2-1
TGTGCCAGCAGCCCCCGGACAGGGAGCTCCTACAATGAGCAGTTCTTC
CASSPRTGSSYNEQFF
>TRBV28|-|-|TRBJ2-7
TGTGCCAGCACCACCCCAAGCAGATCCTACGAGCAGTACTTC
CASTTPSRSYEQYF
>TRBV9|-|-|TRBJ1-2
TGTGCCAGCAGCGCCACGTGGCTCTTCTATGGCTACACCTTC
CASSATWLFYGYTF
>TRBV6-5|-|-|TRBJ1-5
TGTGCCAGCAGTTATTCGTGGCGGGGTCAGCCCCAGCATTTT
CASSYSWRGQPQHF
>TRBV7-9|-|-|TRBJ2-7
TGTGCCAGCATCCTAGGGGACGAGCAGTACTTC
CASILGDEQYF
>TRBV19|-|-|TRBJ1-4
TGTGCCAGTAGTATTCAAGGGCTTGGGAGTGAAAAACTGTTTTTT
CASSIQGLGSEKLFF
>TRBV28|-|-|TRBJ1-5
TGTGCCAGCACCCGAGACGGGACAAATCAGCCCCAGCATTTT
CASTRDGTNQPQHF
>TRBV6-5|TRBD1|-|TRBJ2-1
TGTGCCAGCAGTTGGGGGACAGGAGAAAGTGAGCAGTTCTTC
CASSWGTGESEQFF
>TRBV11-1|-|-|TRBJ1-2
TGTGCCAGCAGCTCCCCTAAGGGGTACGGCTACACCTTC
CASSSPKGYGYTF
>TRBV9|TRBD1|-|TRBJ2-1
TGTGCCAGCAGCGTAGTCCCAGGGGGCAGGGTTGAGCAGTTCTTC
CASSVVPGGRVEQFF
>TRBV5-5|-|-|TRBJ1-2
TGTGCCAGCAGCTTGGATGGGGATTCTGGCTATGGCTACACCTTC
CASSLDGDSGYGYTF
>TRBV5-4|TRBD2|-|TRBJ2-1
TGTGCCAGCAGCCCTGGGACTAGCGGGAGAGGTGAGCAGTTCTTC
CASSPGTSGRGEQFF
>TRBV6-5|-|-|TRBJ2-6
TGTGCCAGCAGCTTAGGGGGCTCTGGGGCCAACGTCCTGACTTTC
CASSLGGSGANVLTF
>TRBV7-9|TRBD2|-|TRBJ2-3
TGTGCCAGCAGCTTCGGAGTAGCGGGTCGAGATACGCAGTATTTT
CASSFGVAGRDTQYF
>TRBV9|-|-|TRBJ2-7
TGTGCCAGCACCACCAAGACAGACTCCTACGAGCAGTACTTC
CASTTKTDSYEQYF
>TRBV28|-|-|TRBJ2-1
TGTGCCAGCATTGCCGCCGGGGGCAGCTCCTACAATGAGCAGTTCTTC
CASIAAGGSSYNEQFF
>TRBV27|TRBD1|-|TRBJ2-7
TGTGCCAGCAGTTCCGGGGACAGGAGGCTTGGAGAGCAGTACTTC
CASSSGDRRLGEQYF
>TRBV4-3|-|-|TRBJ2-1
TGCGCCAGCAGCCAAGATAGTTCAAGCTACAATGAGCAGTTCTTC
CASSQDSSSYNEQFF
>TRBV6-5|-|-|TRBJ1-2
TGTGCCAGCAGTTACTCGATATCAGGGAGCCTCTTGTTATCCTTC
CASSYSISGSLLLSF
>TRBV7-8|TRBD1|once|TRBJ2-7
TGTGCCAGCAGCTTAGCCGGGACAGCATCCTACGAGCAGTACTTC
CASSLAGTASYEQYF
>TRBV6-5|-|-|TRBJ1-1
TGTGCCAGCAGCCCCCCGACGGGAGAAGCTTTCTTT
CASSPPTGEAFF
>TRBV5-6|-|-|TRBJ1-4
TGTGCCAGCAGCTTATGGGGAATGGACGAAAAACTGTTTTTT
CASSLWGMDEKLFF
>TRBV7-2|-|-|TRBJ2-7
TGTGCCAGCAGCGAGGGGACGAGCAGTCTCTACGAGCAGTACTTC
CASSEGTSSLYEQYF